Listed below are T cell receptor beta chains from one sample, sequenced in a study of response to subunit inactivated influenza vaccine. TCRdb reprocessed the RT-PCR reads via MiXCR and lists one record per CDR3 protein. This sample has fewer than 250,000 distinct CDR3 sequences, with roughly 14% found just once. Sample: CD8+ T cells sorted from PBMCs, taken 5 days after vaccination. The receptor source for this set is a man aged 50 to 60 who received an inactivated influenza vaccine. The CDR3 runs from the conserved cysteine through the conserved F or W. D genes are given only for firm matches. Clone size is given for some rows only: seen once, a few or many times, or a class if the clone is expanded.

d_call,v_call,clone_size,j_call,cdr3_aa,cdr3_nt
-,TRBV9,few,TRBJ1-5,CASSVGAGNQPQHF,TGTGCCAGCAGCGTAGGGGCAGGGAATCAGCCCCAGCATTTT
TRBD2,TRBV6-5,-,TRBJ2-3,CASSYSSGGNTDTQYF,TGTGCCAGCAGTTACTCCTCGGGGGGGAACACAGATACGCAGTATTTT
-,TRBV4-3,-,TRBJ2-1,CASSQGKGEANEQFF,TGCGCCAGCAGCCAAGGAAAGGGGGAGGCTAATGAGCAGTTCTTC
TRBD2,TRBV4-2,many,TRBJ2-1,CASSHGTSGGWGDEQFF,TGTGCCAGCAGCCACGGGACTAGCGGGGGGTGGGGTGATGAGCAGTTCTTC
-,TRBV7-9,few,TRBJ1-5,CASSYAGQPQHF,TGTGCCAGCAGCTACGCAGGTCAGCCCCAGCATTTT
-,TRBV3-1,-,TRBJ2-7,CASSPIASYEQYF,TGTGCCAGCAGTCCGATCGCTTCCTACGAGCAGTACTTC
-,TRBV5-1,few,TRBJ2-3,CASSLAWGSPDTQYF,TGCGCCAGCAGCTTGGCGTGGGGTTCCCCAGATACGCAGTATTTT
TRBD2,TRBV15,-,TRBJ2-1,CATSERGSSYNEQFF,TGTGCCACCAGCGAGCGGGGGAGCTCCTACAATGAGCAGTTCTTC
TRBD1,TRBV20-1,few,TRBJ1-1,CSANPGQGTTEAFF,TGCAGTGCTAACCCCGGACAGGGAACGACTGAAGCTTTCTTT
-,TRBV15,few,TRBJ2-2,CATSLGLPHTGELFF,TGTGCCACCAGCCTGGGACTGCCTCACACCGGGGAGCTGTTTTTT
TRBD2,TRBV6-5,-,TRBJ2-7,CASSYSSGTDEQYF,TGTGCCAGCAGTTACTCCAGCGGGACCGACGAGCAGTACTTC
-,TRBV5-1,-,TRBJ2-1,CASSFTGRGTYNEQFF,TGCGCCAGCAGCTTCACTGGTCGCGGGACCTACAATGAGCAGTTCTTC
-,TRBV4-1,few,TRBJ1-4,CASSHTGTPDEKLFF,TGCGCCAGCAGCCATACCGGGACACCAGATGAAAAACTGTTTTTT
TRBD2,TRBV6-2/TRBV6-3,few,TRBJ2-7,CASSYYPLAEQYLGAYEQYF,TGTGCCAGCAGTTACTACCCACTAGCGGAGCAGTACTTAGGAGCGTACGAGCAGTACTTC
-,TRBV28,-,TRBJ2-1,CASSANIPGTHNEQFF,TGTGCCAGCAGTGCTAATATTCCAGGCACCCACAATGAGCAGTTCTTC
TRBD1,TRBV24-1,few,TRBJ1-1,CATSGPGQGNTEAFF,TGTGCCACCAGTGGGCCGGGACAGGGGAACACTGAAGCTTTCTTT
TRBD1,TRBV29-1,many,TRBJ2-3,CSVEWRDRTDTQYF,TGCAGCGTTGAGTGGCGGGACAGGACAGATACGCAGTATTTT
TRBD1,TRBV11-3,-,TRBJ2-1,CASSLRQGTYNEQFF,TGTGCCAGCAGCTTAAGACAGGGGACCTACAATGAGCAGTTCTTC
TRBD1,TRBV7-8,few,TRBJ2-7,CASSYTGGNEQYF,TGTGCCAGCAGCTACACAGGGGGCAACGAGCAGTACTTC
-,TRBV27,-,TRBJ2-1,CASGLDYNEQFF,TGTGCCAGCGGACTGGACTACAATGAGCAGTTCTTC
TRBD2,TRBV9,-,TRBJ2-1,CASSAGLAYTYNEQFF,TGTGCCAGCAGCGCGGGACTAGCATATACCTACAATGAGCAGTTCTTC
-,TRBV20-1,few,TRBJ2-7,CSAPRSSYEQYF,TGCAGTGCTCCCAGAAGCTCCTACGAGCAGTACTTC
-,TRBV9,-,TRBJ2-7,CASSVGAEQYF,TGTGCCAGCAGCGTAGGGGCCGAGCAGTACTTC
TRBD1,TRBV29-1,few,TRBJ2-7,CSVYGGTGVYEQYF,TGCAGCGTTTACGGCGGGACAGGAGTTTACGAGCAGTACTTC
-,TRBV24-1,many,TRBJ2-2,CATSAGWNTGELFF,TGTGCCACCAGTGCGGGATGGAACACCGGGGAGCTGTTTTTT
-,TRBV7-9,-,TRBJ2-7,CASSLVVGEQYF,TGTGCCAGCAGCTTAGTGGTTGGCGAGCAGTACTTC
TRBD1,TRBV10-1,-,TRBJ2-2,CASSDPWGDRVTGELFF,TGCGCCAGCAGTGATCCGTGGGGGGACAGGGTCACCGGGGAGCTGTTTTTT
TRBD1,TRBV27,-,TRBJ2-7,CASSFSGQGVGEQYF,TGTGCCAGCAGTTTCTCGGGACAGGGTGTCGGCGAGCAGTACTTC
-,TRBV11-1,-,TRBJ1-1,CASSLNSGNPEAFF,TGTGCCAGCAGCCTCAATTCAGGGAACCCTGAAGCTTTCTTT
-,TRBV12-3/TRBV12-4,many,TRBJ1-2,CASSLEGYGYTF,TGTGCCAGCAGTTTAGAGGGCTATGGCTACACCTTC
-,TRBV28,-,TRBJ2-5,CASSLLKERSGETQYF,TGTGCCAGCAGTTTATTAAAAGAGAGGTCGGGAGAGACCCAGTACTTC
TRBD2,TRBV7-8,many,TRBJ2-7,CASSLSKTGGGYEQYF,TGTGCCAGCAGCTTAAGTAAAACGGGAGGAGGATACGAGCAGTACTTC
-,TRBV7-2,-,TRBJ2-7,CASSLEQRPYEQYF,TGTGCCAGCAGCTTAGAACAGCGGCCCTACGAGCAGTACTTC
TRBD1,TRBV11-2,few,TRBJ2-2,CASSSNRDRVELFF,TGTGCCAGCAGCTCTAACCGGGACAGGGTTGAGCTGTTTTTT
TRBD2,TRBV11-2,-,TRBJ2-5,CASSLTGTSERTQYF,TGTGCCAGCAGCCTCACCGGGACTAGCGAAAGGACCCAGTACTTC
-,TRBV7-2,few,TRBJ1-5,CASSPPNQPQHF,TGTGCCAGCAGCCCGCCTAATCAGCCCCAGCATTTT
TRBD1,TRBV20-1,once,TRBJ2-3,CSAPSDRTWDTQYF,TGCAGTGCCCCCTCGGACAGGACATGGGATACGCAGTATTTT
-,TRBV15,few,TRBJ2-2,CATSRAQRGTGELFF,TGTGCCACCAGCAGAGCCCAGAGGGGCACCGGGGAGCTGTTTTTT
-,TRBV11-2,-,TRBJ1-1,CASSELEGWNTEAFF,TGTGCCAGCAGCGAATTGGAAGGGTGGAACACTGAAGCTTTCTTT
-,TRBV7-2,-,TRBJ1-2,CASSLASPNYGYTF,TGTGCCAGCAGCTTAGCATCTCCTAACTATGGCTACACCTTC
-,TRBV5-1,-,TRBJ2-2,CASSPFEGLVTGELFF,TGCGCCAGCAGCCCCTTTGAGGGGTTGGTCACCGGGGAGCTGTTTTTT
-,TRBV13,-,TRBJ1-5,CASSLGRAHNQPQHF,TGTGCCAGCAGCTTGGGCAGGGCCCACAATCAGCCCCAGCATTTT
TRBD1,TRBV6-5,-,TRBJ2-5,CASSYSGTGRETQYF,TGTGCCAGCAGTTACTCCGGGACAGGGCGCGAGACCCAGTACTTC
TRBD1,TRBV7-9,few,TRBJ2-7,CASSLAGTANGQYF,TGTGCCAGCAGCTTAGCCGGGACAGCAAACGGGCAGTACTTC
TRBD2,TRBV5-5,few,TRBJ2-1,CASSPPGTSGSIYNEQFF,TGTGCCAGCAGCCCACCTGGGACTAGCGGGTCCATTTACAATGAGCAGTTCTTC
-,TRBV20-1,few,TRBJ2-1,CSARAYNSYNEQLF,TGCAGTGCTAGGGCCTATAACTCCTACAATGAGCAGCTCTTC
-,TRBV20-1,-,TRBJ2-7,CSATRGMRDEQYF,TGCAGTGCTACCCGGGGCATGCGGGACGAGCAGTACTTC
-,TRBV11-2,few,TRBJ1-2,CASSNPRGNYGYTF,TGTGCCAGCAGCAATCCCCGCGGTAACTATGGCTACACCTTC
TRBD1,TRBV7-9,-,TRBJ1-2,CASSLSGGAYGYTF,TGTGCCAGCAGCTTGTCAGGGGGGGCCTATGGCTACACCTTC
-,TRBV10-3,-,TRBJ1-5,CAISDAYQPQHF,TGTGCCATCAGTGATGCGTACCAGCCCCAGCATTTT
TRBD1,TRBV7-9,medium-sized,TRBJ1-1,CASSLGQGNTEAFF,TGTGCCAGCAGCTTGGGACAGGGGAACACTGAAGCTTTCTTT
-,TRBV6-1,few,TRBJ1-5,CASSPGGIQPQHF,TGTGCCAGCAGCCCCGGAGGGATTCAGCCCCAGCATTTT
-,TRBV4-3,few,TRBJ2-7,CASSRQLGGGLYEQYF,TGCGCCAGCAGCAGACAACTTGGGGGGGGCCTCTACGAGCAGTACTTC
TRBD2,TRBV10-3,few,TRBJ2-3,CAIGPSGGRTDTQYF,TGTGCCATCGGGCCTAGCGGGGGGAGGACAGATACGCAGTATTTT
TRBD2,TRBV30,-,TRBJ2-7,CAWTSGLGFYEQYF,TGTGCCTGGACTAGCGGGCTTGGGTTCTACGAGCAGTACTTC
-,TRBV5-1,-,TRBJ2-1,CASSVGVGGHEQFF,TGCGCCAGCAGCGTCGGAGTTGGGGGGCATGAGCAGTTCTTC
-,TRBV11-2,-,TRBJ2-7,CASSPVWATYEQYF,TGTGCCAGCAGCCCAGTCTGGGCGACCTACGAGCAGTACTTC
-,TRBV20-1,few,TRBJ2-1,CSAPGDASSSYNEQFF,TGCAGTGCTCCGGGGGACGCGTCGAGCTCCTACAATGAGCAGTTCTTC